This TCR beta chain was found in a study of CD8 T cells in Susac syndrome. General study results and limits: A relatively small number of individuals underwent TCR sequencing and HLA analysis.

Trimming removed 3 bases from V and 2 bases from J, with 11 bases in between. This CDR3 comprises 15 residues. Germline CDR1 reads SNHLY; CDR2 reads FYNNEI. An input of roughly 0.5 to 1 ug of RNA was subjected to reverse transcription using random hexamers. MiXCR, applied by TCRdb to the immunoSEQ multiplex PCR reads, yields one record per CDR3 protein. The profile shows under 150,000 distinct CDR3 sequences, 80% of them singletons. A note on this clonotype: Its antigen is not known.

This rearrangement joins TRBV2 to TRBJ2-1, with D hard to call. The source material was CD8+ T cells from PBMCs. The TCR was taken from a human donor with multiple sclerosis. This CDR3 reads CASSEDTATYNEQFF. The DNA for the CDR3 is TGTGCCAGCAGTGAGGATACAGCTACCTACAATGAGCAGTTCTTC. Based on the CDR3 plus reference TRBV2 and TRBJ2-1, the full variable domain is EPEVTQTPSHQVTQMGQEVILRCVPISNHLYFYWYRQILGQKVEFLVSFYNNEISEKSEIFDDQFSVERPDGSNFTLKIRSTKLEDSAMYFCASSEDTATYNEQFFGPGTRLTVL.